The 25 T cell receptor beta chains given below trace back to one sample, sequenced in a study of cytomegalovirus exposure and HLA in healthy donors. PCR was performed using 60 Vbeta and 13 Jbeta primers. Clones were read by immunoSEQ multiplex PCR, and TCRdb kept only the in-frame ones, dropping some. The repertoire consists of 160,000 or so clones, with 75% to 90% occurring once and the leading ten covering around 6.5%. The sample was PBMCs. The receptors were gathered from a male donor in good health and CMV-seropositive.

The chain has TRBV21-1 and TRBJ1-3. TRBV21-1 corresponds to a pseudogene. This CDR3 comprises 20 residues. In DNA form, the CDR3 reads TGTGCCAGCAGCCCCGGCCAGCTAAATCTCGAGAGGAGCTCTGGAAACACCATATATTTT. Translated: CASSPGQLNLERSSGNTIYF.

J is TRBJ1-5 and V is TRBV28; 7 positions match TRBD1. CDR1 and CDR2 from the germline V gene are MDHEN and SYDVKM. The CDR3 has 16 amino acids. Trimming took 5 bases from V and 7 from J; bases not matched to a gene: 14. DNA for the CDR3: TGTGCCAGCAGTGAACCGACAGGGCCCCCGGCCCAGCCCCAGCATTTT. Translating gives CASSEPTGPPAQPQHF. Filled out from reference TRBV28 and TRBJ1-5, the complete variable domain reads DVKVTQSSRYLVKRTGEKVFLECVQDMDHENMFWYRQDPGLGLRLIYFSYDVKMKEKGDIPEGYSVSREKKERFSLILESASTNQTSMYLCASSEPTGPPAQPQHFGDGTRLSIL.

This chain uses TRBV29-1 with TRBJ2-7, with D perhaps TRBD2 (5 bases). Per the germline V gene, CDR1 is SQVTM and CDR2 is ANQGSEA. The CDR3 extends over 13 amino acids. V gave up 4 bases and J gave up 3 bases, with 13 bases separating them. The CDR3 sequence: CSVVTVDYYEQYF. The CDR3 bases are TGCAGCGTTGTGACCGTAGACTACTACGAGCAGTACTTC.

The chain has TRBV6-5 and TRBJ2-7; 10 bases agree with TRBD2. J lost 3 bases, V lost 2 bases, and 4 bases had no gene match. The CDR3 has 15 amino acids. Per the germline V gene, CDR1 is MNHEY and CDR2 is SVGAGI. CDR3 residues: CASSYPGLAIYEQYF. DNA for the CDR3: TGTGCCAGCAGTTACCCGGGACTAGCGATCTACGAGCAGTACTTC.

The chain has TRBV7-6 and TRBJ1-4, with D possibly TRBD1 on 6 matching bases. The V gene's germline CDR1 is SGHVS and CDR2 FNYEAQ. Trimming took off 5 bases at V and 6 bases at J, with 16 bases between the two ends. This CDR3 comprises 15 residues. The CDR3 reads CASSPGAGAYEKLFF. The CDR3 nucleotides are TGTGCCAGCAGCCCCGGGGCGGGGGCTTATGAAAAACTGTTTTTT.

The chain uses TRBV14 and TRBJ2-1; TRBD2 matches 10 bases. Losses at the gene ends were 5 bases for V and 4 bases for J; bases not matched to a gene: 2. There are 14 residues in the CDR3. Germline-derived CDR1 and CDR2 are SGHDN and FVKESK. CDR3 in amino acids: CASSGLADYNEQFF. As DNA, the CDR3 is TGTGCCAGCAGCGGACTAGCGGATTACAATGAGCAGTTCTTC.

CDR3 in DNA: TGTGCCAGCTCCCCGTCGCCGGAGGGACTCCACGAGCAGTACTTC. Protein: CASSPSPEGLHEQYF. The V and J genes are TRBV18 and TRBJ2-7, with D possibly being TRBD2 (6 bases). Germline loops: CDR1 KGHSH, CDR2 LQKENI. Trimming cost V 6 bases and J 5 bases, with 20 bases left between them. The CDR3 totals 15 residues.

The chain combines TRBV29-1 with TRBJ1-1; TRBD1 agrees at 8 bases. From germline, CDR1 is SQVTM and CDR2 ANQGSEA. V gave up 7 bases and J gave up 4 bases; unmatched junction bases: 8. The length of the CDR3 is 13 residues. In DNA, the CDR3 is TGCAGCGGGACAGGGTTGGGCACCACTGAAGCTTTCTTT. Its translation: CSGTGLGTTEAFF.

The CDR3 DNA reads as TGCGCCAGCAGCCAAGGAGGACTGGCCGATTCACCCCTCCACTTT. Translating it yields CASSQGGLADSPLHF. V and J are TRBV4-1 and TRBJ1-6; D is uncertain. This CDR3 has 15 amino acids. V lost 1 base to trimming and J lost 8 bases, with 12 bases between them. CDR1 and CDR2 (germline): MGHRA, YSYEKL.

The CDR3 here is CASSAYRDGGYEQYF. Here the CDR3 DNA reads TGTGCCAGCAGCGCATACCGGGACGGGGGCTACGAGCAGTACTTC. The V gene is TRBV7-9, the J gene TRBJ2-7, with a possible D match to TRBD2 (6 bases). CDR1 is SEHNR and CDR2 is FQNEAQ in the germline V gene (reference sequence). The V end lost 5 bases, the J end lost 3 bases, and 17 bases lay between the germline ends. The CDR3 is made up of 15 amino acids.

The chain joins TRBV19 to TRBJ2-5; TRBD2 matches at 8 bases. Germline V CDR1 and CDR2: LNHDA, SQIVND (reference sequence). The CDR3 is 16 residues long. V trimming: 9 bases; J trimming: 5 bases; junction bases outside the gene matches: 17. CDR3: CASTPSGAGVRETQYF. As DNA, the CDR3 is TGTGCCAGCACTCCCAGCGGAGCGGGAGTACGGGAGACCCAGTACTTC.

In DNA form, the CDR3 reads TGTGCCAGCAGCTTAGCGAACAGGGGATCCTACGAGCAGTACTTC. Its translation: CASSLANRGSYEQYF. V is TRBV7-8 and J is TRBJ2-7; 7 nucleotides agree with TRBD1. Germline lookup yields CDR1 SGHVS and CDR2 FQNEAQ. V lost 0 bases and J lost 1; bases outside the gene matches: 3. The CDR3 consists of 15 residues. The full variable domain, in which reference TRBV7-8 and TRBJ2-7 provide the parts outside the CDR3, is GAGVSQSPRYKVAKRGQDVALRCDPISGHVSLFWYQQALGQGPEFLTYFQNEAQLDKSGLPSDRFFAERPEGSVSTLKIQRTQQEDSAVYLCASSLANRGSYEQYFGPGTRLTVT.

The DNA of the CDR3 is TGTGCCAGCAGTTTCCCCGGGACAGGGACAAATGAGCAGTTCTTC. Protein product: CASSFPGTGTNEQFF. The V and J genes are TRBV28 and TRBJ2-1, with 9 positions matching TRBD1. J lost 7 bases, V lost 3 bases, and 7 bases had no gene match. Germline V gives CDR1 MDHEN, CDR2 SYDVKM. The CDR3 is 15 residues long.

The rearrangement uses TRBV9 and TRBJ2-1, with 10 bases lining up with TRBD2. Per the germline V gene, CDR1 is SGDLS and CDR2 is YYNGEE. The length of the CDR3 is 17 residues. The junction had 9 bases not matched to a gene; V was cut back by 0 bases and J by 6 bases. The CDR3 DNA reads as TGTGCCAGCAGCGTAGCAGCGGGAGGGCAAGGGAGCAATGAGCAGTTCTTC. Amino acids: CASSVAAGGQGSNEQFF.

This chain uses TRBV4-1 with TRBJ2-2; TRBD1 is a possible D gene (5 bases). Germline loops: CDR1 MGHRA, CDR2 YSYEKL. V lost 0 bases to trimming and J lost 4 bases, with 15 bases between them. This CDR3 has 17 residues. The chain's CDR3 is CASSQDLLPRATGELFF. The CDR3 DNA is TGCGCCAGCAGCCAAGATCTACTACCCAGGGCCACCGGGGAGCTGTTTTTT.

This chain links TRBV9 with TRBJ1-1; D is uncertain. CDR3 length equals 17 residues. Germline CDR1 and CDR2: SGDLS and YYNGEE. V was cut by 0 bases and J by 0 bases, with 15 bases left in between. The CDR3 sequence is CASSVESQLYMNTEAFF. The CDR3 DNA sequence: TGTGCCAGCAGCGTAGAGTCACAGCTATACATGAACACTGAAGCTTTCTTT.

This rearrangement joins TRBV25-1 to TRBJ2-1; 15 nucleotides align to TRBD2. CDR1 and CDR2 (germline): MGHDK, SYGVNS. The CDR3 loop spans 15 amino acids. The ends lost 2 bases at V and 7 bases at J; junction bases unmatched: 0. The CDR3 protein is CASSEGLAGGNEQFF. The CDR3 DNA is TGTGCCAGCAGTGAAGGACTAGCGGGAGGGAATGAGCAGTTCTTC.

This chain joins TRBV15 and TRBJ2-7; 8 bases are a match to TRBD1. After removal of 4 bases from V and 0 bases from J, the junction contained 5 bases not matched to a gene. The germline gives CDR1 LNHNV, CDR2 YYDKDF (reference sequence). The CDR3 sequence is 15 residues long. The CDR3 spells CATSTDRGLSYEQYF. The CDR3 region has the DNA TGTGCCACCAGCACCGACAGGGGACTCTCCTACGAGCAGTACTTC. The full variable domain, its missing parts supplied by reference TRBV15 and TRBJ2-7, is DAMVIQNPRYQVTQFGKPVTLSCSQTLNHNVMYWYQQKSSQAPKLLFHYYDKDFNNEADTPDNFQSRRPNTSFCFLDIRSPGLGDTAMYLCATSTDRGLSYEQYFGPGTRLTVT.

This rearrangement joins TRBV6-4 to TRBJ1-5; the D gene is possibly TRBD1 (5 bases). From germline, CDR1 is MRHNA and CDR2 SNTAGT. V was cut by 7 bases and J by 1 base, with 17 bases left in between. This CDR3 is 16 amino acids long. The CDR3 DNA reads TGTGCCAGCATTAGACAGACCCAATTGAGCAATCAGCCCCAGCATTTT. Translating it yields CASIRQTQLSNQPQHF.

This chain joins TRBV7-9 and TRBJ1-4; TRBD1 aligns across 12 bases. CDR1 SEHNR and CDR2 FQNEAQ come from the germline V gene (reference sequence). The V gene end was trimmed by 5 bases and the J gene end by 6 bases; junction bases not matched to a gene: 7. The CDR3 consists of 16 residues. CDR3 region: CASSIGTGGTYEKLFF. DNA for the CDR3: TGTGCCAGCAGCATTGGGACAGGGGGCACCTATGAAAAACTGTTTTTT.

This sequence joins TRBV5-1 and TRBJ2-5; 12 positions match TRBD1. The junction had 6 bases not matched to a gene; V was cut back by 4 bases and J by 5 bases. The germline V gene has CDR1 SGHRS and CDR2 YFSETQ. The CDR3 has 15 amino acids. This chain's CDR3 is CASSAQGTGGETQYF. In DNA, the CDR3 is TGCGCCAGCAGCGCACAAGGGACAGGGGGCGAGACCCAGTACTTC.

V gene TRBV11-2 combines with J gene TRBJ2-7, with 8 bases lining up with TRBD2. This CDR3 is 14 amino acids long. The V gene end was trimmed by 1 base and the J gene end by 3 bases; junction bases not matched to a gene: 2. Germline CDR1 reads SGHAT; CDR2 reads FQNNGV. CDR3 sequence: CASSLAGGGYEQYF. The CDR3 DNA is TGTGCCAGCAGCTTAGCGGGAGGGGGCTACGAGCAGTACTTC.

The J gene is TRBJ1-2, the V gene TRBV6-5; maybe TRBD1 (5 bases). Germline V lookup: CDR1 MNHEY, CDR2 SVGAGI. The CDR3 is 15 amino acids. V was clipped by 0 bases and J by 8 bases, with 16 bases between them. CDR3 nucleotide sequence: TGTGCCAGCAGTTACTCGAAAAGCTCTGGGGGGGGCTACACCTTC. Protein product: CASSYSKSSGGGYTF.

V is TRBV11-3 and J is TRBJ1-4, with D possibly matching TRBD1 (6 bases). This CDR3 spans 12 amino acids. The germline gives CDR1 SGHNT, CDR2 YENEEA. Trimming shortened V by 5 bases and J by 14 bases, and 15 bases separated the two germline ends. CDR3: CASSNTTGRLFF. The CDR3, as DNA: TGTGCCAGCAGCAACACGACAGGTCGGCTGTTTTTT.

The chain joins TRBV4-2 to TRBJ1-2; 8 bases map to TRBD1. Germline V gene data show CDR1 as LGHNA and CDR2 as YNFKEQ. The CDR3 is 14 amino acids. The junction had 10 bases not matched to a gene; V was cut back by 6 bases and J by 7 bases. The CDR3 loop is CASRQFRGLLGYTF. The CDR3 nucleotides read TGTGCCAGCAGGCAGTTCAGGGGGCTCCTTGGCTACACCTTC.